These 16 T cell receptor beta chains originate from one sample sequenced in a study of long-term antiretroviral therapy in people with HIV (dated by TCRdb to between 2021 and 2023). The immunoSEQ hsTCRB v3.0 assay was used at survey level resolution to sequence the TRB variable region. The immuneACCESS repertoire file appears here via TCRdb, limited to in-frame rearrangements. These files lack a portion of the clones; in checked studies, under half of the deficit traces to unresolved V genes, and the cause of the others is not known. A total of about 22,000 clones appear in this sample, 70% to 85% of them only once. Of the sample, about 17% falls within the top ten clones. Sequenced material: unsorted PBMCs, taken 0.5 years before starting antiretroviral therapy. The source of these receptors is a man aged 40-50 years with HIV.

CDR3 residues: CASSLAGGNTEAFF. The CDR3 nucleotides are TGTGCCAGCAGCTTAGCTGGGGGTAACACTGAAGCTTTCTTT. J is TRBJ1-1 and V is TRBV7-8; possibly TRBD1 for D (5 bases). The ends were cut back, 0 bases at V and 2 bases at J, with 7 bases in the middle. CDR3 length: 14 residues. From germline, CDR1 is SGHVS and CDR2 FQNEAQ.

Only one count was recorded for this clone. V usage is TRBV29-1 and J usage is TRBJ1-1; tentatively, D is TRBD1 (6 bases). Germline lookup yields CDR1 SQVTM and CDR2 ANQGSEA. V lost 6 bases to trimming and J lost 4 bases, with 18 bases between them. This CDR3 is 14 amino acids long. Here the CDR3 reads CSVSGDAFGTEAFF. For the CDR3, the DNA is TGCAGCGTCTCAGGGGATGCGTTTGGCACTGAAGCTTTCTTT.

This clone was recorded a few times. In the same sample, other DNA sequences code for this CDR3. The chain combines TRBV9 with TRBJ1-6, with 9 bases aligning to TRBD1. V was clipped by 2 bases and J by 10 bases; unmatched bases: 4. The CDR3 is made up of 14 amino acids. Germline values: CDR1 SGDLS, CDR2 YYNGEE. The CDR3 is CASSVGQGDSPLHF. As DNA, the CDR3 is TGTGCCAGCAGCGTGGGACAGGGTGACTCACCCCTCCACTTT. The entire variable domain, with the rest obtained from reference TRBV9 and TRBJ1-6, is as follows: DSGVTQTPKHLITATGQRVTLRCSPRSGDLSVYWYQQSLDQGLQFLIQYYNGEERAKGNILERFSAQQFPDLHSELNLSSLELGDSALYFCASSVGQGDSPLHFGNGTRLTVT.

The CDR3 loop reads CASSQEGRGIDEQFF. CDR3 sequence (DNA): TGCGCCAGCAGCCAAGAGGGCAGGGGGATTGATGAGCAGTTCTTC. The chain employs TRBV4-1 and TRBJ2-1; TRBD1 matches 7 bases. Per germline, CDR1 MGHRA and CDR2 YSYEKL. V gave up 0 bases and J gave up 8 bases; unmatched junction bases: 7. This CDR3 spans 15 amino acids.

The rearrangement uses TRBV18 and TRBJ2-5; D remains unclear. The length of the CDR3 is 13 residues. Germline V lookup: CDR1 KGHSH, CDR2 LQKENI. Trimming took off 5 bases at V and 4 bases at J, with 11 bases between the two ends. This CDR3 is CASSSQGTETQYF. The CDR3 nucleotides read TGTGCCAGCTCATCACAAGGAACAGAGACCCAGTACTTC.

This clone was seen a few times. The chain joins TRBV19 to TRBJ2-2; no definite D call. CDR3 size: 13 residues. The V gene lost 3 bases and the J gene lost 5 bases, with 7 bases spanning the gap. CDR1 and CDR2 from the germline V gene are LNHDA and SQIVND (reference sequence). The CDR3 bases are TGTGCCAGTAGTATCGTGGGGACCGGGGAGCTGTTTTTT. Amino acids: CASSIVGTGELFF.

Worth noting for this clone: This CDR3 is also generated by other DNA sequences in the sample. The genes are TRBV30 and TRBJ1-6; TRBD1 is a possible D gene (6 bases). The CDR3 spans 13 residues. CDR1 and CDR2 (germline): GTSNPN, SVGIG (reference sequence). The V end lost 6 bases, the J end lost 4 bases, and 10 bases lay between the germline ends. CDR3 in amino acids: CACRGEYNSPLHF. The CDR3 DNA reads TGTGCCTGCAGGGGAGAATATAATTCACCCCTCCACTTT.

V gene TRBV2 combines with J gene TRBJ2-3, with 12 positions matching TRBD2. CDR1 is SNHLY and CDR2 is FYNNEI in the germline V gene. CDR3 size: 16 residues. V lost 6 bases to trimming and J lost 4 bases; unmatched junction nucleotides: 8. The CDR3 coding sequence is TGTGCCAGCAGGGACTCTAGCGGGGGGGCCTCAGATACGCAGTATTTT. Residues: CASRDSSGGASDTQYF.

This CDR3 reads CASSNGRTSGANVLTF. The CDR3 DNA reads as TGTGCCAGCAGCAACGGGAGAACCTCTGGGGCCAACGTCCTGACTTTC. The chain carries TRBV9 and TRBJ2-6; D is possibly TRBD2 (6 bases). The V end lost 4 bases, the J end lost 0 bases, and 11 bases lay between the germline ends. CDR1 SGDLS and CDR2 YYNGEE come from the germline V gene. The CDR3 has 16 amino acids. The variable domain in full, with the rest retrieved from reference TRBV9 and TRBJ2-6, is DSGVTQTPKHLITATGQRVTLRCSPRSGDLSVYWYQQSLDQGLQFLIQYYNGEERAKGNILERFSAQQFPDLHSELNLSSLELGDSALYFCASSNGRTSGANVLTFGAGSRLTVL.

The chain couples TRBV4-3 to TRBJ2-2; the match to TRBD1 covers 7 bases. CDR1 is LGHNA, CDR2 YSLEER, per germline. This CDR3 has 17 residues. J was trimmed by 5 bases and V by 6 bases; bases with no gene match: 15. The CDR3 sequence: CASRVRQGSSRTGELFF. The CDR3 region has the DNA TGCGCCAGCAGAGTCCGACAGGGCTCTTCGAGGACCGGGGAGCTGTTTTTT.

The chain has TRBV18 and TRBJ1-1; 9 bases match TRBD1. From germline, CDR1 is KGHSH and CDR2 LQKENI. The V and J ends lost 3 bases and 6 bases, in that order; junction bases with no gene match: 5. The CDR3 loop spans 14 amino acids. The CDR3 sequence: CASSPDRGDAEAFF. Here the CDR3 DNA reads TGTGCCAGCTCACCGGACAGGGGTGACGCTGAAGCTTTCTTT.

V gene TRBV27 combines with J gene TRBJ2-2; the match to TRBD1 covers 10 bases. The CDR3 is 20 amino acids. Germline CDR1 is MNHEY and CDR2 is SMNVEV (reference sequence). V shed 2 bases, J shed 4 bases, and the junction held 16 bases outside the gene matches. The CDR3 loop is CASSLRPPRQGASGTGELFF. The CDR3 DNA reads as TGTGCCAGCAGTTTACGCCCTCCACGACAGGGGGCCTCGGGCACCGGGGAGCTGTTTTTT.

The V gene is TRBV7-8, the J gene TRBJ1-5; 8 nucleotides agree with TRBD1. CDR3 length: 14 amino acids. Looked up from germline, CDR1 is SGHVS and CDR2 is FQNEAQ. Losses at the gene ends were 1 base for V and 5 bases for J; bases not matched to a gene: 1. CDR3 DNA sequence: TGTGCCAGCAGCTTAGTGGGACAGGATCAGCCCCAGCATTTT. Its translation: CASSLVGQDQPQHF.

The chain links TRBV27 to TRBJ2-7; no definite D call. Germline V gene sequence: CDR1 MNHEY, CDR2 SMNVEV (reference sequence). Trimming stripped 0 bases from V and 3 bases from J, with 6 bases between. This CDR3 has 13 amino acids. This CDR3 reads CASSLSGNYEQYF. For the CDR3, the DNA is TGTGCCAGCAGTTTATCGGGGAACTACGAGCAGTACTTC.

As to this clone: Within the sample, other DNA sequences also encode this same CDR3. V and J are TRBV9 and TRBJ2-5, with 13 bases identical to TRBD2. The CDR3 runs to 16 residues. CDR1 and CDR2 (germline): SGDLS, YYNGEE. Trimming removed 4 bases from V and 1 base from J; junction bases left unmatched: 4. CDR3 amino acids: CASSIGLAGVQETQYF. The CDR3 DNA sequence: TGTGCCAGCAGCATCGGACTAGCGGGGGTCCAAGAGACCCAGTACTTC. Full variable domain (remainder filled in from reference TRBV9 and TRBJ2-5): DSGVTQTPKHLITATGQRVTLRCSPRSGDLSVYWYQQSLDQGLQFLIQYYNGEERAKGNILERFSAQQFPDLHSELNLSSLELGDSALYFCASSIGLAGVQETQYFGPGTRLLVL.

The chain combines TRBV2 with TRBJ1-2, with 8 bases lining up with TRBD1. With 4 bases clipped from V and 7 bases from J, the junction kept 11 bases outside the gene matches. The CDR3 spans 15 residues. Per the germline V gene, CDR1 is SNHLY and CDR2 is FYNNEI. CDR3 residues: CASSGGQVLGSGYTF. Written as DNA, the CDR3 is TGTGCCAGCAGTGGGGGACAGGTCCTGGGTAGTGGCTACACCTTC. The full variable domain, with the rest looked up from reference TRBV2 and TRBJ1-2, is EPEVTQTPSHQVTQMGQEVILRCVPISNHLYFYWYRQILGQKVEFLVSFYNNEISEKSEIFDDQFSVERPDGSNFTLKIRSTKLEDSAMYFCASSGGQVLGSGYTFGSGTRLTVV.